The 21 T cell receptor beta chains listed next were all sequenced from one sample in a study of cytomegalovirus exposure and HLA in healthy donors. The PCR had 60 Vbeta and 13 Jbeta primers. Assay: immunoSEQ multiplex PCR; the TCRdb copy retains only in-frame clones and omits some. The top ten clones hold about 7.8% of a sample with 90,000 to 150,000 clones, around two thirds of them seen once. The sample was PBMCs. Receptor source: a woman aged 40 to 49 in good health and CMV-seropositive.

This clone was counted once. The chain joins TRBV2 to TRBJ1-5, with D possibly TRBD1 on 6 matching bases. This CDR3 comprises 17 residues. The V gene lost 3 bases and the J gene lost 0 bases, with 15 bases spanning the gap. In germline, CDR1 is SNHLY, CDR2 FYNNEI. The CDR3 here is CASSDAVQGHSNQPQHF. The CDR3 nucleotides are TGTGCCAGCAGTGATGCGGTGCAGGGACATAGCAATCAGCCCCAGCATTTT.

The chain recombines TRBV7-9 with TRBJ1-5; D remains unclear. Trimming pared 5 bases from V and 9 bases from J, leaving 11 bases between. Germline V CDR1 and CDR2: SEHNR, FQNEAQ (reference sequence). The CDR3 length is 12 residues. The CDR3 sequence: CASSTSAGPQHF. DNA for the CDR3: TGTGCCAGCAGCACCTCAGCGGGGCCCCAGCATTTT.

The chain carries TRBV2 and TRBJ1-1; D ambiguous. V lost 6 bases and J lost 1, with 9 bases in between. The germline V gene encodes CDR1 SNHLY and CDR2 FYNNEI. The CDR3 runs to 13 residues. The CDR3 DNA follows: TGTGCCAGCAGGGTAGACTGGAACACTGAAGCTTTCTTT. This gives the protein CASRVDWNTEAFF.

This chain uses TRBV5-1 with TRBJ1-5; tentative D call: TRBD1 (6 bases). Germline assignment: CDR1 SGHRS and CDR2 YFSETQ. The CDR3 loop spans 14 amino acids. V was trimmed by 0 bases and J by 4 bases, leaving 8 bases between them. CDR3 sequence: CASSLEGVNQPQHF. In nucleotides, the CDR3 is TGCGCCAGCAGCTTGGAGGGGGTTAATCAGCCCCAGCATTTT.

This chain links TRBV9 with TRBJ1-5; D unresolved. The CDR3 is 12 amino acids. V was cut by 0 bases and J by 7 bases, with 5 bases left in between. Germline CDR1 and CDR2: SGDLS and YYNGEE. Here the CDR3 reads CASSVGHQPQHF. CDR3 in DNA: TGTGCCAGCAGCGTAGGGCACCAGCCCCAGCATTTT.

The chain combines TRBV18 with TRBJ2-1; D uncertain. Germline V CDR1 and CDR2: KGHSH, LQKENI. Trimming removed 5 bases at V and 1 base at J, with 6 bases between. This CDR3 has 13 amino acids. CDR3 nucleotide sequence: TGTGCCAGCTCATCCCCATCCTACAATGAGCAGTTCTTC. It encodes CASSSPSYNEQFF.

This clone has ten or more counts. This chain joins TRBV9 and TRBJ1-4; the match to TRBD1 covers 7 bases. CDR3 size: 16 residues. V shed 3 bases, J shed 8 bases, and the junction held 13 bases outside the gene matches. Germline V gene data show CDR1 as SGDLS and CDR2 as YYNGEE. The CDR3 nucleotides read TGTGCCAGCAGCGCGTCCCAAGGGGGCGGGGCAGAAAAACTGTTTTTT. Amino acid sequence: CASSASQGGGAEKLFF.

V usage is TRBV4-1 and J usage is TRBJ2-2, with D possibly being TRBD1 (6 bases). Per the germline V gene, CDR1 is MGHRA and CDR2 is YSYEKL. The CDR3 covers 14 residues. Trimming took off 1 base at V and 4 bases at J, with 7 bases between the two ends. The CDR3 nucleotides are TGCGCCAGCAGCCAAGCGACAGGCACCGGGGAGCTGTTTTTT. Its protein product is CASSQATGTGELFF.

J is TRBJ1-2 and V is TRBV19, with 7 bases matching TRBD1. V dropped 8 bases and J dropped 3; count of bases not matched to a gene: 6. CDR3 length equals 13 residues. Germline loops: CDR1 LNHDA, CDR2 SQIVND (reference sequence). The CDR3 DNA sequence: TGTGCCAGTTCGTACACAGGGGACTATGGCTACACCTTC. This translates into CASSYTGDYGYTF.

This chain uses TRBV11-1 with TRBJ2-3; weak D call: TRBD2 (5 bases). Germline V gene lookup returns CDR1 SGHAT and CDR2 FQDESV (reference sequence). Trimming stripped 4 bases from V and 4 bases from J, with 9 bases between. This CDR3 has 13 residues. The CDR3 DNA sequence: TGTGCCAGCAGCTCAGACGGGGCAGATACGCAGTATTTT. The encoded protein is CASSSDGADTQYF.

This sequence joins TRBV5-4 and TRBJ1-2; D call uncertain. CDR1 and CDR2 from the germline V gene are SGHNT and YYREEE (reference sequence). The CDR3 loop spans 13 amino acids. Trimming removed 3 bases from V and 5 bases from J, with 11 bases in between. CDR3 coding DNA: TGTGCCAGCAGCTCGTCCGGTTTATATGGCTACACCTTC. Translation gives CASSSSGLYGYTF.

Only a few counts were recorded for this clone. The chain uses TRBV5-4 and TRBJ1-1; weak D call: TRBD1 (6 bases). CDR1 is SGHNT, CDR2 YYREEE, per germline (reference sequence). Trimming took 1 base from V and 7 from J, leaving 11 bases between them. This CDR3 has 13 amino acids. The CDR3 nucleotides read TGTGCCAGCAGCTTGCAGGGGACGAATGAAGCTTTCTTT. It translates to CASSLQGTNEAFF.

The chain employs TRBV29-1 and TRBJ1-1; the match to TRBD1 covers 7 bases. J lost 4 bases, V lost 4 bases, and 12 bases had no gene match. Germline values: CDR1 SQVTM, CDR2 ANQGSEA. This CDR3 has 15 residues. The CDR3 DNA reads TGCAGCGTTGGACGTTGGGACAGCCGCGGCACTGAAGCTTTCTTT. It is translated as CSVGRWDSRGTEAFF.

The V call is TRBV4-1, the J call TRBJ1-6; 7 bases line up with TRBD1. The CDR3 is 17 residues long. The germline CDR1 and CDR2 sequences are MGHRA and YSYEKL. V shed 4 bases and J 5 bases; nucleotides not matched to a gene: 11. The CDR3 DNA sequence: TGCGCCAGCAGCCGCAATACGTACGGGACAGATAATTCACCCCTCCACTTT. Translated, it gives CASSRNTYGTDNSPLHF.

The chain is built from TRBV18 and TRBJ2-6; 8 bases align to TRBD1. Per germline, CDR1 KGHSH and CDR2 LQKENI. J lost 0 bases, V lost 5 bases, and 6 bases had no gene match. This CDR3 comprises 17 residues. This CDR3 reads CASSIQGQGSGANVLTF. The DNA for the CDR3 is TGTGCCAGCTCAATCCAAGGACAGGGCTCTGGGGCCAACGTCCTGACTTTC.

The chain links TRBV7-6 to TRBJ1-4; 10 nucleotides line up with TRBD1. With 2 bases clipped from V and 6 bases from J, the junction kept 3 bases outside the gene matches. CDR3 length: 15 amino acids. Germline CDR1 reads SGHVS; CDR2 reads FNYEAQ. The CDR3 reads CASSLRTGGDEKLFF. The DNA of the CDR3 is TGTGCCAGCAGCTTACGGACAGGGGGTGATGAAAAACTGTTTTTT.

The chain has TRBV10-3 and TRBJ2-7; TRBD1 matches 7 bases. This CDR3 comprises 14 residues. After removal of 2 bases from V and 3 bases from J, the junction contained 4 bases not matched to a gene. In germline, CDR1 is ENHRY, CDR2 SYGVKD. The CDR3 reads CAISERTGLYEQYF. DNA of the CDR3: TGTGCCATCAGTGAGAGGACAGGCCTCTACGAGCAGTACTTC.

This chain links TRBV4-1 with TRBJ1-1; the match to TRBD1 covers 7 bases. Germline assignment: CDR1 MGHRA and CDR2 YSYEKL. The CDR3 is made up of 14 amino acids. The J segment lost 10 bases and the V segment lost 1 base, leaving 9 bases of the junction unmatched. The CDR3 nucleotides are TGCGCCAGCAGCCAAGGTCCCGAGGGGACAGTAGCTTTCTTT. This gives the protein CASSQGPEGTVAFF.

This sequence joins TRBV5-4 and TRBJ2-3; 9 bases map to TRBD2. J lost 1 base, V lost 4 bases, and 4 bases had no gene match. This CDR3 has 15 residues. Germline-derived CDR1 and CDR2 are SGHNT and YYREEE (reference sequence). This chain's CDR3 is CASSPRTSGTDTQYF. CDR3 coding DNA: TGTGCCAGCAGCCCCCGGACTAGCGGCACAGATACGCAGTATTTT.

This clone was counted a single time. The chain couples TRBV5-6 to TRBJ2-7, with a weak D call TRBD1 (6 bases). The V and J ends lost 0 bases and 0 bases respectively, with 7 bases between them. CDR3 length equals 14 residues. The V gene's germline CDR1 is SGHDT and CDR2 YYEEEE. CDR3 protein: CASSLGTASYEQYF. The CDR3 region has the DNA TGTGCCAGCAGCTTGGGGACAGCCTCCTACGAGCAGTACTTC.

Only one count was recorded for this clone. The chain employs TRBV6-5 and TRBJ1-5, with D possibly TRBD1 on 5 matching bases. The CDR3 is 14 amino acids. With 8 bases removed from V and 0 bases from J, the gap between germline ends came to 11 bases. Germline V gene data show CDR1 as MNHEY and CDR2 as SVGAGI. The CDR3 nucleotides read TGTGCCAGCCATTCAGGGAATAGCAATCAGCCCCAGCATTTT. Translated: CASHSGNSNQPQHF.